These 30 T cell receptor beta chains came from one sample sequenced in a study of neoadjuvant anti-PD-1 for oral cavity cancer. The time point here: after neoadjuvant nivolumab, at surgical resection. Clones were read by immunoSEQ multiplex PCR, and TCRdb kept only the in-frame ones, dropping some. The repertoire has about 42,000 clones, 65% to 85% of them found once; the top ten carry 4% to 5.5%. The specimen comprised PBMCs, sampled after nivolumab (anti-PD-1) treatment. All receptors derive from a person between 35 and 79 years old with oral cavity squamous cell carcinoma.

The rearrangement uses TRBV2 and TRBJ2-7; 8 nucleotides line up with TRBD2. After removal of 9 bases from V and 7 bases from J, the junction contained 20 bases not matched to a gene. CDR3 length: 16 amino acids. CDR1 SNHLY and CDR2 FYNNEI come from the germline V gene. CDR3 amino acids: CARGGKGPIAGPEQYF. In DNA form, the CDR3 reads TGTGCCAGGGGGGGCAAGGGACCGATAGCGGGACCGGAGCAGTACTTC.

The chain links TRBV19 to TRBJ1-3; D is uncertain. The V and J ends lost 6 bases and 5 bases respectively, with 11 bases between them. The germline CDR1 and CDR2 sequences are LNHDA and SQIVND (reference sequence). CDR3 length: 13 amino acids. CDR3 region: CASRQTARNTIYF. The CDR3 DNA follows: TGTGCCAGTAGACAGACGGCAAGAAACACCATATATTTT.

This chain joins TRBV15 and TRBJ2-3; no reliable D call. The V gene lost 1 base and the J gene lost 0 bases, with 14 bases spanning the gap. The CDR3 totals 17 residues. Germline-derived CDR1 and CDR2 are LNHNV and YYDKDF (reference sequence). The CDR3 nucleotides read TGTGCCACCAGCAGAGTTCAATGGGTGGAGAGCACAGATACGCAGTATTTT. Its protein is CATSRVQWVESTDTQYF. Drawing the rest from reference TRBV15 and TRBJ2-3, the complete variable domain is DAMVIQNPRYQVTQFGKPVTLSCSQTLNHNVMYWYQQKSSQAPKLLFHYYDKDFNNEADTPDNFQSRRPNTSFCFLDIRSPGLGDTAMYLCATSRVQWVESTDTQYFGPGTRLTVL.

This clone is a singleton in its sample. The chain combines TRBV7-8 with TRBJ2-3; 8 bases are shared with TRBD1. CDR1 SGHVS and CDR2 FQNEAQ come from the germline V gene. V shed 6 bases, J shed 2 bases, and the junction held 7 bases outside the gene matches. The CDR3 sequence is 15 residues long. The CDR3 loop reads CASRSGQGPTDTQYF. The CDR3 coding sequence is TGTGCCAGCAGGTCCGGACAGGGTCCCACAGATACGCAGTATTTT.

J is TRBJ1-1 and V is TRBV7-2, with unresolved D. CDR3 length: 14 residues. The germline V gene has CDR1 SGHTA and CDR2 FQGNSA. V lost 3 bases, J lost 5 bases, and 13 bases lay in between. The CDR3 DNA reads TGTGCCAGCAGCTTTCGGACCCACGGGACTGAAGCTTTCTTT. This sequence encodes CASSFRTHGTEAFF.

The chain uses TRBV7-2 and TRBJ1-3; a possible D gene is TRBD1 (6 bases). The CDR3 extends over 14 amino acids. Germline CDR1 is SGHTA and CDR2 is FQGNSA. V was clipped by 6 bases and J by 2 bases, with 11 bases between them. CDR3 sequence (DNA): TGTGCCAGCAGTTCGGGGGACACTGGAAACACCATATATTTT. Encoded protein: CASSSGDTGNTIYF.

This chain uses TRBV10-3 with TRBJ1-1; no definite D call. Between the trimmed V and J ends, which lost 0 bases and 3 bases, there was a span of 11 bases. Germline values: CDR1 ENHRY, CDR2 SYGVKD. The CDR3 has 15 amino acids. The CDR3 region is CAISESGEVDTEAFF. CDR3 DNA: TGTGCCATCAGTGAGTCAGGAGAAGTCGACACTGAAGCTTTCTTT.

The chain joins TRBV7-8 to TRBJ1-2; 9 bases match TRBD1. This CDR3 comprises 16 residues. Looked up from germline, CDR1 is SGHVS and CDR2 is FQNEAQ. Trimming at V came to 3 bases and at J to 8 bases, leaving 13 bases not matched to a gene. CDR3 DNA: TGTGCCAGCAGCTTGATCCCCGGGACAGGGAGCGACGGCTACACCTTC. Encoded protein: CASSLIPGTGSDGYTF.

The V call is TRBV11-1, the J call TRBJ2-7; 8 nucleotides match TRBD2. CDR1 is SGHAT and CDR2 is FQDESV in the germline V gene (reference sequence). The CDR3 loop spans 14 amino acids. V dropped 4 bases and J dropped 6; count of bases not matched to a gene: 8. CDR3 in amino acids: CASSSLRSGGEQYF. The CDR3 DNA is TGTGCCAGCAGCTCATTGCGAAGCGGGGGCGAGCAGTACTTC. Together with reference TRBV11-1 and TRBJ2-7, the CDR3 gives the full variable domain: EAEVAQSPRYKITEKSQAVAFWCDPISGHATLYWYRQILGQGPELLVQFQDESVVDDSQLPKDRFSAERLKGVDSTLKIQPAELGDSAMYLCASSSLRSGGEQYFGPGTRLTVT.

V usage is TRBV9 and J usage is TRBJ1-2, with 7 bases fitting TRBD1. This CDR3 is 14 amino acids long. After removal of 2 bases from V and 7 bases from J, the junction contained 8 bases not matched to a gene. CDR1 SGDLS and CDR2 YYNGEE come from the germline V gene. The CDR3 protein is CASSVLTGDPGYTF. CDR3 in DNA: TGTGCCAGCAGCGTGCTTACAGGGGATCCTGGCTACACCTTC.

J is TRBJ1-2 and V is TRBV4-1; D unresolved. This CDR3 region has 13 residues. Germline V lookup: CDR1 MGHRA, CDR2 YSYEKL. Trimming pared 0 bases from V and 6 bases from J, leaving 8 bases between. CDR3 DNA: TGCGCCAGCAGCCAAGAGGGCAGCAATGGCTACACCTTC. The encoded protein is CASSQEGSNGYTF.

The chain employs TRBV5-6 and TRBJ1-5; a weak D match, TRBD1 (5 bases). There are 15 residues in the CDR3. V was shortened by 3 bases and J by 0 bases, with 10 bases between the two germline ends. Germline V gene sequence: CDR1 SGHDT, CDR2 YYEEEE. CDR3 nucleotides: TGTGCCAGCAGCTCAGGGTTGTATAGCAATCAGCCCCAGCATTTT. It specifies CASSSGLYSNQPQHF.

The rearrangement uses TRBV12-5 and TRBJ1-6; D may be TRBD1 (6 bases). V was clipped by 1 base and J by 7 bases, with 11 bases between them. This CDR3 is 15 amino acids long. Germline V lookup: CDR1 LGHNT, CDR2 FRNRAP. CDR3 coding DNA: TGTGCTAGTGGTTTGGACAGGGTGGGGAATTCACCCCTCCACTTT. This codes for CASGLDRVGNSPLHF.

This clone was recorded only once. The chain uses TRBV7-2 and TRBJ2-7, with TRBD2 matching 7 bases. The CDR3 has 13 residues. With 3 bases clipped from V and 7 bases from J, the junction kept 6 bases outside the gene matches. The germline gives CDR1 SGHTA, CDR2 FQGNSA. CDR3 DNA sequence: TGTGCCAGCAGCTTGGGAGGGGTTCGGGAGCAGTACTTC. It codes for CASSLGGVREQYF.

By share, this clone ranks as medium-sized. The chain links TRBV28 to TRBJ2-7; 7 positions agree with TRBD1. Germline values: CDR1 MDHEN, CDR2 SYDVKM. The CDR3 has 15 residues. The trim removed 3 bases at V and 1 base at J, leaving 6 bases unmatched. The CDR3 spells CASSFARTGSYEQYF. CDR3 in DNA: TGTGCCAGCAGTTTTGCCAGGACAGGATCCTACGAGCAGTACTTC.

This clone was recorded only once. The rearrangement links TRBV5-4 to TRBJ2-4; TRBD1 matches 8 bases. The germline V gene encodes CDR1 SGHNT and CDR2 YYREEE (reference sequence). The CDR3 extends over 16 amino acids. J gave up 2 bases and V 1 base, and 5 bases lay outside the gene matches. In nucleotides, the CDR3 is TGTGCCAGCAGCTTGTGGACAGGGTGGACCAAAAACATTCAGTACTTC. Protein sequence: CASSLWTGWTKNIQYF. The full variable domain, rest sourced from reference TRBV5-4 and TRBJ2-4, is ETGVTQSPTHLIKTRGQQVTLRCSSQSGHNTVSWYQQALGQGPQFIFQYYREEENGRGNFPPRFSGLQFPNYSSELNVNALELDDSALYLCASSLWTGWTKNIQYFGAGTRLSVL.

In this sample, this clone is medium-sized. V is TRBV7-3 and J is TRBJ2-3; no reliable D call. The germline CDR1 and CDR2 sequences are SGHTA and FQGTGA. This CDR3 has 15 residues. Trimming pared 5 bases from V and 1 base from J, leaving 13 bases between. The CDR3 DNA is TGTGCCAGCAGCCCCGAAGGCCGGCGCACAGATACGCAGTATTTT. It codes for CASSPEGRRTDTQYF.

This chain joins TRBV5-8 and TRBJ2-5; D possibly uses TRBD1 or TRBD2 (5 bases each). Germline assignment: CDR1 SGHTS and CDR2 YDEGEE. The CDR3 loop spans 15 amino acids. Trimming cost V 1 base and J 3 bases, with 13 bases left between them. CDR3: CASSLWFGGEETQYF. In nucleotides, the CDR3 is TGTGCCAGCAGCTTGTGGTTTGGGGGAGAAGAGACCCAGTACTTC.

The rearrangement joins TRBV28 to TRBJ1-2; a weak D match, TRBD1 (5 bases). Germline V gene sequence: CDR1 MDHEN, CDR2 SYDVKM. V dropped 6 bases and J dropped 8 bases, with 22 bases sitting between them. The CDR3 contains 15 residues. This CDR3 is CASSPPGVEVWGYTF. As DNA, the CDR3 is TGTGCCAGCAGCCCCCCGGGGGTGGAGGTTTGGGGCTACACCTTC.

This chain uses TRBV7-9 with TRBJ2-1, with 9 bases matching TRBD1. Trimming took 1 base from V and 6 from J; bases not matched to a gene: 7. CDR1 is SEHNR, CDR2 FQNEAQ, per germline (reference sequence). The CDR3 runs 16 residues. CDR3 in amino acids: CASSLDGTGPANEQFF. The CDR3 DNA reads as TGTGCCAGCAGCTTAGATGGGACAGGGCCCGCCAATGAGCAGTTCTTC.

The chain couples TRBV7-3 to TRBJ2-3, with a possible D match to TRBD2 (5 bases). Trimming cost V 3 bases and J 0 bases, with 7 bases left between them. Looked up from germline, CDR1 is SGHTA and CDR2 is FQGTGA. The CDR3 contains 14 residues. For the CDR3, the DNA is TGTGCCAGCAGCTTCGGCGGGAGCACAGATACGCAGTATTTT. It yields the protein CASSFGGSTDTQYF.

This clone was picked up one time. This chain uses TRBV7-2 with TRBJ1-4; no definite D call. V was pared by 5 bases and J by 2 bases, with 15 bases between. The germline CDR1 and CDR2 sequences are SGHTA and FQGNSA. CDR3 size: 16 residues. This CDR3 is CASSAARAGTNEKLFF. Here the CDR3 DNA reads TGTGCCAGCAGCGCAGCGAGGGCGGGGACTAATGAAAAACTGTTTTTT. The full variable domain, completed using reference TRBV7-2 and TRBJ1-4, is GAGVSQSPSNKVTEKGKDVELRCDPISGHTALYWYRQSLGQGLEFLIYFQGNSAPDKSGLPSDRFSAERTGGSVSTLTIQRTQQEDSAVYLCASSAARAGTNEKLFFGSGTQLSVL.

V gene TRBV7-2 combines with J gene TRBJ2-5; TRBD1 agrees at 11 bases. The CDR3 sequence is 14 residues long. The germline CDR1 and CDR2 sequences are SGHTA and FQGNSA. With V trimmed by 4 bases and J by 4 bases, 2 bases remained unmatched. DNA of the CDR3: TGTGCCAGCAGCTCCGGGACAGGGGGAGAGACCCAGTACTTC. Protein sequence: CASSSGTGGETQYF.

The chain joins TRBV29-1 to TRBJ2-7, with D hard to call. V was cut by 6 bases and J by 1 base, with 10 bases left in between. The germline gives CDR1 SQVTM, CDR2 ANQGSEA. The CDR3 is 12 residues long. CDR3 region: CSVPGSSYEQYF. CDR3 nucleotides: TGCAGCGTCCCGGGCTCTTCCTACGAGCAGTACTTC.

The genes are TRBV7-8 and TRBJ1-1, with 10 bases that match TRBD1. Germline trimming cut 6 bases from V and 7 bases from J; bases unmatched to any gene: 8. CDR3 length equals 14 residues. CDR1 is SGHVS, CDR2 FQNEAQ, per germline. CDR3 in DNA: TGTGCCAGCAGGAAAACCGGGACAGGGGTTGAAGCTTTCTTT. This encodes CASRKTGTGVEAFF.

The chain joins TRBV11-2 to TRBJ2-7, with TRBD1 matching over 9 bases. Trimming cost V 3 bases and J 2 bases; bases outside gene matches: 5. Germline V gene data show CDR1 as SGHAT and CDR2 as FQNNGV. CDR3 length: 15 residues. The DNA for the CDR3 is TGTGCCAGCAGCTTGGACAGGGGATGGACCTACGAGCAGTACTTC. Its translation is CASSLDRGWTYEQYF.

The chain employs TRBV9 and TRBJ1-1, with D unclear. Between the trimmed V and J ends, which lost 0 bases and 1 base, there was a span of 7 bases. The CDR3 length is 14 residues. CDR1 and CDR2 from the germline V gene are SGDLS and YYNGEE. CDR3 nucleotide sequence: TGTGCCAGCAGCGTAGGGCCCGCGAACACTGAAGCTTTCTTT. Protein sequence: CASSVGPANTEAFF.

The rearrangement links TRBV6-1 to TRBJ2-3; 9 bases align to TRBD1. Trimming at V came to 8 bases and at J to 4 bases, leaving 7 bases not matched to a gene. The CDR3 extends over 14 amino acids. In germline, CDR1 is MNHNS, CDR2 SASEGT. The CDR3: CASGPGQGSDTQYF. CDR3 nucleotide sequence: TGTGCCAGCGGACCGGGACAGGGCTCAGATACGCAGTATTTT.

The chain recombines TRBV11-2 with TRBJ1-1; perhaps TRBD1 as D (5 bases). The CDR3 runs to 15 residues. CDR1 is SGHAT, CDR2 FQNNGV, per germline. The V gene lost 5 bases and the J gene lost 2 bases, with 15 bases spanning the gap. CDR3 amino acids: CASSTIPGLNTEAFF. The CDR3, as DNA: TGTGCCAGCAGCACCATACCGGGACTTAACACTGAAGCTTTCTTT.

J is TRBJ1-5 and V is TRBV30, with TRBD1 matching over 9 bases. This CDR3 is built from 15 residues. CDR1 is GTSNPN and CDR2 is SVGIG in the germline V gene (reference sequence). Trimming removed 0 bases from V and 6 bases from J; junction bases left unmatched: 6. As DNA, the CDR3 is TGTGCCTGGAGTGTACGGACAGGGGCGGGTCAGCCCCAGCATTTT. This sequence encodes CAWSVRTGAGQPQHF.